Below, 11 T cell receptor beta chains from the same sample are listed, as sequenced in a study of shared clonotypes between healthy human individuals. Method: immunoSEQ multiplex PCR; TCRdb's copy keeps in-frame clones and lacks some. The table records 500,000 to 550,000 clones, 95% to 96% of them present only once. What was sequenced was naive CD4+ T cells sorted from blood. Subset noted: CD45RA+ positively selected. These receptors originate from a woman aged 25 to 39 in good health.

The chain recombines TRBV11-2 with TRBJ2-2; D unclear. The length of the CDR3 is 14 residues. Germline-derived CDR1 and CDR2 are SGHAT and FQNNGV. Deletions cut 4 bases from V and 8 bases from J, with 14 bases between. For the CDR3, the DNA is TGTGCCAGCAGCTCCCAAGGAGTGGTAGGGGAGCTGTTTTTT. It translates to CASSSQGVVGELFF.

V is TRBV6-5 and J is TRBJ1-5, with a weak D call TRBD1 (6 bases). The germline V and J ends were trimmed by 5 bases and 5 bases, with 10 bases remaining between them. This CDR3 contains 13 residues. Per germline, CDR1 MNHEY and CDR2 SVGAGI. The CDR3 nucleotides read TGTGCCAGCAGTCCACAGGGCGATCAGCCCCAGCATTTT. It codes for CASSPQGDQPQHF.

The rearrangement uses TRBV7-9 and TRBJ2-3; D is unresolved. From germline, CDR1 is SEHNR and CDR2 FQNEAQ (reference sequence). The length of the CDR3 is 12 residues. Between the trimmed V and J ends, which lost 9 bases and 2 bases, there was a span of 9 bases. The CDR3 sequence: CASNLVTDTQYF. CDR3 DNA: TGTGCCAGTAACCTAGTCACAGATACGCAGTATTTT.

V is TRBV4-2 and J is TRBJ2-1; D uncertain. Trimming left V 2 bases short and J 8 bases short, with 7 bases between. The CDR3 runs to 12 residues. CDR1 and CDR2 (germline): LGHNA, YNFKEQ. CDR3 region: CASSQSWDEQFF. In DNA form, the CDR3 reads TGTGCCAGCAGCCAATCCTGGGATGAGCAGTTCTTC.

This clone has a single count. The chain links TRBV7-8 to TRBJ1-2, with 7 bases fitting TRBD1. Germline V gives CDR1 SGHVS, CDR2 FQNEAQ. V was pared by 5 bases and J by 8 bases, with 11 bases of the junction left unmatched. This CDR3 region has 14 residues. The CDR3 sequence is CASSPRTGLGGYTF. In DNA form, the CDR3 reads TGTGCCAGCAGCCCAAGGACAGGTCTAGGGGGCTACACCTTC.

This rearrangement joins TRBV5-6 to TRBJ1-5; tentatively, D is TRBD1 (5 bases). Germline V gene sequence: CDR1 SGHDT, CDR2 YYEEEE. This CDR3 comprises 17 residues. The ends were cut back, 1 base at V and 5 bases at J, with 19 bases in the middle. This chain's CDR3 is CASSLYLVGGRDQPQHF. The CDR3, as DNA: TGTGCCAGCAGCTTGTACTTGGTTGGGGGGAGAGATCAGCCCCAGCATTTT.

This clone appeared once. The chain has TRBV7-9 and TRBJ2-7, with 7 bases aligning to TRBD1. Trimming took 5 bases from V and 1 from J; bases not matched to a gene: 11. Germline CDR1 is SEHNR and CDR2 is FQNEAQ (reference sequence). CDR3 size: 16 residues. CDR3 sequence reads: CASSATRGRKSYEQYF. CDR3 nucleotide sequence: TGTGCCAGCAGCGCAACGAGGGGGCGGAAGTCCTACGAGCAGTACTTC.

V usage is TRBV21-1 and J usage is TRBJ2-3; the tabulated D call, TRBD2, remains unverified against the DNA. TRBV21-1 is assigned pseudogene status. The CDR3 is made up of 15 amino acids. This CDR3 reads CASSRRTRASDTQYF. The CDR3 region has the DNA TGTGCCAGCAGCAGGCGAACTAGGGCATCAGATACGCAGTATTTT.

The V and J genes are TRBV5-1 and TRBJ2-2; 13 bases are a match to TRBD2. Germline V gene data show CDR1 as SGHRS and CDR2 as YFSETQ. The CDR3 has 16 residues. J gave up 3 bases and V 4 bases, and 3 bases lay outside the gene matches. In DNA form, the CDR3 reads TGCGCCAGCAGCACCGGACTAGCGGGGGACACCGGGGAGCTGTTTTTT. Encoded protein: CASSTGLAGDTGELFF.

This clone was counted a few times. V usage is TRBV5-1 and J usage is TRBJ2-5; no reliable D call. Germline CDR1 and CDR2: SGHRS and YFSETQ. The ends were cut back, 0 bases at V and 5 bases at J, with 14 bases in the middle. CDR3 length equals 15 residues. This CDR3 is CASSLALGIGETQYF. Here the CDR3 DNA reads TGCGCCAGCAGCTTGGCCCTGGGGATCGGGGAGACCCAGTACTTC.

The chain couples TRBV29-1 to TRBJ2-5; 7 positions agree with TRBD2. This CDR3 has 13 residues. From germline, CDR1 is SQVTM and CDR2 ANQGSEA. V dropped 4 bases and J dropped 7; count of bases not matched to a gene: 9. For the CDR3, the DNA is TGCAGCGTTGGCGCGCTAGCGGCCAGGACCCAGTACTTC. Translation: CSVGALAARTQYF.